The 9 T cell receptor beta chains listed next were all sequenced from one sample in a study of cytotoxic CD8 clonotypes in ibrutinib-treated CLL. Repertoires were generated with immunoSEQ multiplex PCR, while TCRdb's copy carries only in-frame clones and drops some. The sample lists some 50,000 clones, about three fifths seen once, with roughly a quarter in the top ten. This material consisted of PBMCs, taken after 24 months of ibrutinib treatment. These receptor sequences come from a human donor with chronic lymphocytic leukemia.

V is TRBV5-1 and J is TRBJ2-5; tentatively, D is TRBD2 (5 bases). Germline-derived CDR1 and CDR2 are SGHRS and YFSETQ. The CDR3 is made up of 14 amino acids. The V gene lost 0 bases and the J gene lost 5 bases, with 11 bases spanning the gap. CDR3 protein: CASSLGTPWETQYF. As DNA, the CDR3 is TGCGCCAGCAGCTTGGGGACTCCCTGGGAGACCCAGTACTTC. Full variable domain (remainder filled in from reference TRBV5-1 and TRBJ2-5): KAGVTQTPRYLIKTRGQQVTLSCSPISGHRSVSWYQQTPGQGLQFLFEYFSETQRNKGNFPGRFSGRQFSNSRSEMNVSTLELGDSALYLCASSLGTPWETQYFGPGTRLLVL.

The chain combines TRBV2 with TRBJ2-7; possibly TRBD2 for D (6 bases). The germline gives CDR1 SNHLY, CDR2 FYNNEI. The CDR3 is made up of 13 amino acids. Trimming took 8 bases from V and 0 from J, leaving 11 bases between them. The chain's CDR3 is CASVYGSSYEQYF. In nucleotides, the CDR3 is TGTGCCAGCGTATACGGGAGCTCCTACGAGCAGTACTTC.

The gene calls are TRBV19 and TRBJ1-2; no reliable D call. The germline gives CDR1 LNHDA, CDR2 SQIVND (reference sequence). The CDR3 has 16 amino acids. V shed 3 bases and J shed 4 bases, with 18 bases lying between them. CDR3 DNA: TGTGCCAGTAGTATTGGTTACGGAGGGTTCGGCTATGGCTACACCTTC. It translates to CASSIGYGGFGYGYTF.

For the CDR3, the DNA is TGTGCCAGCAGTGACGGCCCGGGACAGGGTGGGTCACCCCTCCACTTT. Protein: CASSDGPGQGGSPLHF. V usage is TRBV25-1 and J usage is TRBJ1-6; 9 bases fit TRBD1. Looked up from germline, CDR1 is MGHDK and CDR2 is SYGVNS. The CDR3 has 16 amino acids. V lost 3 bases and J lost 10; bases outside the gene matches: 10.

The CDR3 region is CSVAVNPGGDTQYF. CDR3 coding DNA: TGCAGCGTCGCAGTCAATCCAGGGGGAGATACGCAGTATTTT. V usage is TRBV29-1 and J usage is TRBJ2-3, with TRBD1 identical over 7 bases. CDR3 length equals 14 residues. The V gene's germline CDR1 is SQVTM and CDR2 ANQGSEA. The V segment lost 6 bases and the J segment 5 bases; nucleotides outside the gene matches: 11.

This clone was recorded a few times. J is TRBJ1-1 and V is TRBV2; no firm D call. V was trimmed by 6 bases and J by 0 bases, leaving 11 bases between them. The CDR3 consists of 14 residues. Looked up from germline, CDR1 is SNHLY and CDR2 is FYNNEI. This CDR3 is CASSEGSVNTEAFF. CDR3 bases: TGTGCCAGCAGCGAGGGATCGGTGAACACTGAAGCTTTCTTT.

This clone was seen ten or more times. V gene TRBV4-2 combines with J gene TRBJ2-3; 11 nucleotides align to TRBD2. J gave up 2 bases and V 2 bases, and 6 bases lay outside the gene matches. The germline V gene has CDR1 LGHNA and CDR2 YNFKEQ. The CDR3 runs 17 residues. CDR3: CASSQLTSGDFTDTQYF. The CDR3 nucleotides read TGTGCCAGCAGCCAACTGACTAGCGGGGACTTCACAGATACGCAGTATTTT.

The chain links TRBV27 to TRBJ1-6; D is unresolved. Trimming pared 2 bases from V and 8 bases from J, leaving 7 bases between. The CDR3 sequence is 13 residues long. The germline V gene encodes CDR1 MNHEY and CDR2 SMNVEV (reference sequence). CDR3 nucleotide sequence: TGTGCCAGCAGTTTAGCCGGTGATTCACCCCTCCACTTT. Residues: CASSLAGDSPLHF.

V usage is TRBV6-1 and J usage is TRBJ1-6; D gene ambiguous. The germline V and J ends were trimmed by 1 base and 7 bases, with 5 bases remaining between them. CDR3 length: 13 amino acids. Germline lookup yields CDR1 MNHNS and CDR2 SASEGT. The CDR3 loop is CASSEVANSPLHF. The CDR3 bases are TGTGCCAGCAGTGAAGTAGCGAATTCACCCCTCCACTTT.